These T cell receptor beta chains were read from a single sample in a study of blood T cell repertoires in COVID-19. Libraries were prepared by immunoSEQ multiplex PCR; TCRdb keeps only in-frame clonotypes and omits some of them. The profile covers around 380,000 clones, with about 90% appearing a single time and about 1.5% taken by the ten largest. Sample: PBMCs or T cells enriched from blood (not recorded which). The receptors were gathered from a man under 40 who had recovered from COVID-19. CDR3s include the opening cysteine and the closing phenylalanine or tryptophan. The order of the fields is D gene, V gene, J gene, clone size, CDR3 DNA, CDR3 protein. D genes are given only for firm matches. Clone size is shown for a subset of rows, as once, few, many or a class of expanded clone.

TRBD1	TRBV3-1/TRBV3-2	TRBJ2-2	-	TGTGCCAGCAGCTCCGGGACAGTCGTTCCCGGGGAGCTGTTTTTT	CASSSGTVVPGELFF
-	TRBV6-5	TRBJ1-4	-	TGTGCCAGCAAGACAGCCCCCAATGAAAAACTGTTTTTT	CASKTAPNEKLFF
-	TRBV29-1	TRBJ1-2	-	TGCAGCGTTGTCAGGGGTTATGGCTACACCTTC	CSVVRGYGYTF
-	TRBV3-1/TRBV3-2	TRBJ2-5	-	TGTGCCAGCAGCCACCTGGACTCTGTGGCCCAAGAGACCCAGTACTTC	CASSHLDSVAQETQYF
TRBD1	TRBV5-1	TRBJ1-2	-	TGCGCCAGCAGCTTGGACAGGGGGCTGGTTGGCTACACCTTC	CASSLDRGLVGYTF
-	TRBV19	TRBJ2-7	-	TGTGCCAGTAGTCGTAGAGGCAGGGATAGTTCCTACGAGCAGTACTTC	CASSRRGRDSSYEQYF
-	TRBV15	TRBJ1-5	-	TGTGCCACCAGCAGAGTCGGATGGGCAGAAGATAGCAATCAGCCCCAGCATTTT	CATSRVGWAEDSNQPQHF
-	TRBV4-1	TRBJ1-2	-	TGCGCCAGCAGCCAAGGTACAGACTATGGCTACACCTTC	CASSQGTDYGYTF
TRBD1	TRBV27	TRBJ1-5	-	TGTGCCAGCAGTTGGGACAGAAATAGCAATCAGCCCCAGCATTTT	CASSWDRNSNQPQHF
-	TRBV5-5	TRBJ1-3	-	TGTGCCAGCAGCTTGGCCTTCGGGGGAGCCTCTGGAAACACCATATATTTT	CASSLAFGGASGNTIYF
TRBD1	TRBV7-8	TRBJ1-5	few	TGTGCCAGCAGCGGGGGGGACAGGATCGTCCATCAGCCCCAGCATTTT	CASSGGDRIVHQPQHF
TRBD1	TRBV2	TRBJ2-2	-	TGTGCCAGCAGGGGGGACAGGATTATCGGGGAGCTGTTTTTT	CASRGDRIIGELFF
-	TRBV12-3/TRBV12-4	TRBJ1-2	-	TGTGCCAGCAGTTTGGGGGGGAATGGCTACACCTTC	CASSLGGNGYTF
TRBD1	TRBV30	TRBJ1-1	-	TGTGCCTGGAGGGTCCACCCGACAGGGACCACTGAAGCTTTCTTT	CAWRVHPTGTTEAFF
TRBD2	TRBV11-3	TRBJ2-1	-	TGTGCCAGCAGCCGGAGCGGGGATCCCTACAATGAGCAGTTCTTC	CASSRSGDPYNEQFF
TRBD2	TRBV5-1	TRBJ2-3	-	TGCGCCAGCAGCCCGGGCGGGGGTACAGATACGCAGTATTTT	CASSPGGGTDTQYF
TRBD2	TRBV19	TRBJ2-1	-	TGTGCCAGTAGAGAGAGAGCCGGGACTAGCGGGCTCCGACGCTCCTACAATGAGCAGTTCTTC	CASRERAGTSGLRRSYNEQFF
TRBD1	TRBV30	TRBJ1-2	-	TGTGCCTGGAGTTCCCTCGGGACAGGGAAGAACTATGGCTACACCTTC	CAWSSLGTGKNYGYTF
-	TRBV5-4	TRBJ2-1	-	TGTGCCAGCAGCTTGGTGGCGGCGGAGCAGTTCTTC	CASSLVAAEQFF
-	TRBV5-6	TRBJ2-7	-	TGTGCCAGCAGCTTGGCCGCCTACGAGCAGTACTTC	CASSLAAYEQYF
-	TRBV21-1	TRBJ1-4	-	TGTGCCAGCAGCCTTAGTATCAGGGGCGGGAATGAAAAACTGTTTTTT	CASSLSIRGGNEKLFF
TRBD1	TRBV7-9	TRBJ1-6	-	TGTGCCAGCAGCCGGGACAGGGATAATTCACCCCTCCACTTT	CASSRDRDNSPLHF
-	TRBV7-9	TRBJ2-7	once	TGTGCCAGCAGCCCTCAGGGTTACTACGAGCAGTACTTC	CASSPQGYYEQYF
-	TRBV19	TRBJ2-5	-	TGTGCCAGTAGTATAGGGACAGATCAAGAGACCCAGTACTTC	CASSIGTDQETQYF
TRBD1	TRBV5-4	TRBJ1-6	-	TGTGCCAGCAGCCTACCGGGACAGGGATTCCACTTT	CASSLPGQGFHF
TRBD1	TRBV4-3	TRBJ1-6	-	TGCGCCAGCAGCCAATCAGGGACAGGGGGACGATCACCCCTCCACTTT	CASSQSGTGGRSPLHF
-	TRBV9	TRBJ2-7	-	TGTGCCAGCAGCCCTAGACTAGATCTCTACGAGCAGTACTTC	CASSPRLDLYEQYF
-	TRBV12-3/TRBV12-4	TRBJ1-1	-	TGTGCCAGCACTCAAAGCGGGGTGCGTGAAGCTTTCTTT	CASTQSGVREAFF
-	TRBV18	TRBJ2-7	-	TGTGCCAGCTCCCCAGGGTCCCAGAGGATCTACGAGCAGTACTTC	CASSPGSQRIYEQYF
-	TRBV7-6	TRBJ1-3	-	TGTGCCAGCAGCTTAGCGCCGGCCGGGAATGGAAACACCATATATTTT	CASSLAPAGNGNTIYF
-	TRBV5-1	TRBJ1-5	-	TGCGCCAGCAGTTCGGGGGGAGGGAAGCCCCAGCATTTT	CASSSGGGKPQHF
-	TRBV4-3	TRBJ1-2	-	TGCGCCAGCAGCCGCCCAGATCGACCCAGCGATGGCTACACCTTC	CASSRPDRPSDGYTF
-	TRBV6-2/TRBV6-3	TRBJ1-5	once	TGTGCCAGCAGTTACGGTGGGAGCCCTCCGGATCAGCCCCAGCATTTT	CASSYGGSPPDQPQHF
-	TRBV7-9	TRBJ1-4	-	TGTGCCAGCAGCTCAACTGACCGGGCAGGGAATAATGAAAAACTGTTTTTT	CASSSTDRAGNNEKLFF
-	TRBV5-6	TRBJ1-2	-	TGTGCCAGCAGCACCCCAGGATGGAACTATGGCTACACCTTC	CASSTPGWNYGYTF
-	TRBV7-9	TRBJ1-2	-	TGTGCCAGCAGCTTAGCTGGGCCCAACTATGGCTACACCTTC	CASSLAGPNYGYTF
-	TRBV3-1/TRBV3-2	TRBJ2-2	-	TGTGCCAGCCTCTCAGGGGCGGGCACCGGGGAGCTGTTTTTT	CASLSGAGTGELFF
-	TRBV14	TRBJ2-7	-	TGTGCCAGCAGCCAAGCTATTATCTACGAGCAGTACTTC	CASSQAIIYEQYF
-	TRBV9	TRBJ1-2	-	TGTGCCAGCAGCGGGGGAGGGGACGCTAACTATGGCTACACCTTC	CASSGGGDANYGYTF
TRBD1	TRBV4-1	TRBJ2-2	-	TGCGCCAGCAGGGACAGGGGACACACCGGGGAGCTGTTTTTT	CASRDRGHTGELFF
TRBD1	TRBV6-2/TRBV6-3	TRBJ1-5	-	TGTGCCAGCAGTTACCATCCGGACAGGAGATATCAGCCCCAGCATTTT	CASSYHPDRRYQPQHF
-	TRBV6-5	TRBJ1-1	-	TGTGCCAGCGGCAGGGACACTGAAGCTTTCTTT	CASGRDTEAFF
-	TRBV7-9	TRBJ2-5	few	TGTGCCAGCAGCTTAGGAGAGGGGGTACGAGAGACCCAGTACTTC	CASSLGEGVRETQYF
TRBD1	TRBV30	TRBJ1-1	-	TGTGCCTGGACCCCCATGGACAGGGGGCGATGGGAAGTGAACACTGAAGCTTTCTTT	CAWTPMDRGRWEVNTEAFF
-	TRBV11-2	TRBJ1-2	-	TGTGCCAGCAGCTCCGCAACTTACTATGGCTACACCTTC	CASSSATYYGYTF
-	TRBV5-5	TRBJ1-3	-	TGTGCCAGCAGCCTCTACCGGCGGGACACCATATATTTT	CASSLYRRDTIYF